This is a list of T cell receptor beta chains from one sample in a study of cytomegalovirus exposure and HLA in healthy donors. Using immunoSEQ multiplex PCR, the repertoire was profiled, and TCRdb retains in-frame clones only, with some absent. This repertoire shows around 170,000 clones, 75% to 90% found once; its top ten account for roughly 6.7%. Sequenced material: PBMCs. These receptors all stem from a man aged 40-55 years in good health and CMV-seropositive. The CDR3 runs from the conserved cysteine through the conserved F or W. Fields, in order: clone size, J gene, V gene, D gene, CDR3 protein, CDR3 DNA. D genes are given only for firm matches. Not all rows give a size; the values are once, few, many and, for expanded clones, a class.

NA,TRBJ1-2,TRBV28,NA,CASSHPRDNYGYTF,TGTGCCAGCAGTCACCCCCGGGATAACTATGGCTACACCTTC
NA,TRBJ2-5,TRBV19,NA,CASSIARTAQETQYF,TGTGCCAGTAGTATAGCCAGGACAGCCCAAGAGACCCAGTACTTC
NA,TRBJ1-1,TRBV30,NA,CAWSSQGYTEAFF,TGTGCCTGGAGCTCACAGGGCTACACTGAAGCTTTCTTT
NA,TRBJ2-1,TRBV7-3,TRBD2,CASSLTKSSGGRGEQFF,TGTGCCAGCAGCTTAACGAAGTCTAGCGGGGGGAGGGGTGAGCAGTTCTTC
NA,TRBJ2-2,TRBV6-6,NA,CASSPPGANTGELFF,TGTGCCAGCAGCCCCCCTGGGGCCAACACCGGGGAGCTGTTTTTT
NA,TRBJ1-6,TRBV4-1,TRBD1,CASSQGTGGIVSPLHF,TGCGCCAGCAGCCAAGGAACAGGGGGAATTGTTTCACCCCTCCACTTT
few,TRBJ2-5,TRBV7-2,NA,CASSLWGLGETQYF,TGTGCCAGCAGCTTGTGGGGCTTGGGGGAGACCCAGTACTTC
NA,TRBJ1-6,TRBV6-5,NA,CASSYGGPYSPLHF,TGTGCCAGCAGTTACGGGGGCCCTTATTCACCCCTCCACTTT
NA,TRBJ2-7,TRBV10-3,NA,CAISDLNGYEQYF,TGTGCCATCAGTGACCTGAACGGTTACGAGCAGTACTTC
NA,TRBJ1-5,TRBV7-2,NA,CASSWTEDQPQHF,TGTGCCAGCAGCTGGACAGAGGATCAGCCCCAGCATTTT
NA,TRBJ2-3,TRBV4-2,TRBD2,CASSQDSQASGGTDTQYF,TGTGCCAGCAGCCAAGATTCGCAGGCTAGCGGGGGGACAGATACGCAGTATTTT
NA,TRBJ2-2,TRBV19,TRBD1,CASSMSQGAGGELFF,TGTGCCAGTAGTATGTCCCAGGGGGCTGGCGGGGAGCTGTTTTTT
NA,TRBJ2-7,TRBV11-2,NA,CASSLGQPYEQYF,TGTGCCAGCAGCTTAGGTCAACCCTACGAGCAGTACTTC
NA,TRBJ2-7,TRBV7-9,TRBD1,CASSSLDRGDHEQYF,TGTGCCAGCAGCTCCTTGGACAGGGGGGATCACGAGCAGTACTTC
once,TRBJ2-7,TRBV7-8,TRBD1,CASSPPGQEYEQYF,TGTGCCAGCAGCCCACCGGGACAGGAATACGAGCAGTACTTC
NA,TRBJ1-3,TRBV5-1,TRBD1,CASSLGQGGRGASGNTIYF,TGCGCCAGCAGCCTAGGACAGGGCGGTAGGGGGGCCTCTGGAAACACCATATATTTT
NA,TRBJ2-2,TRBV9,NA,CASSVPAGPGELFF,TGTGCCAGCAGCGTCCCGGCAGGGCCCGGGGAGCTGTTTTTT
NA,TRBJ2-3,TRBV5-4,TRBD1,CASSQGATQYF,TGTGCCAGCAGCCAGGGGGCTACGCAGTATTTT
NA,TRBJ1-5,TRBV18,NA,CASSPTAGSNQPQHF,TGTGCCAGCTCCCCCACAGCGGGAAGCAATCAGCCCCAGCATTTT
NA,TRBJ1-2,TRBV2,TRBD1,CASNRGSYTF,TGTGCCAGTAACAGGGGTAGCTACACCTTC
few,TRBJ2-3,TRBV6-1,TRBD2,CASSLSGPPTDTQYF,TGTGCCAGCAGTCTTAGCGGGCCTCCCACAGATACGCAGTATTTT
NA,TRBJ2-2,TRBV19,NA,CASSASVPGELFF,TGTGCCAGTAGTGCTAGCGTCCCCGGGGAGCTGTTTTTT
NA,TRBJ2-7,TRBV28,NA,CASSLHGGPYEQYF,TGTGCCAGCAGTTTACATGGCGGGCCCTACGAGCAGTACTTC
NA,TRBJ1-1,TRBV5-1,NA,CASTLGAGPPMNTEAFF,TGCGCCAGCACCCTGGGGGCAGGGCCTCCCATGAACACTGAAGCTTTCTTT
NA,TRBJ2-5,TRBV6-5,NA,CASTPFGGYQETQYF,TGTGCCAGCACCCCGTTTGGGGGGTACCAAGAGACCCAGTACTTC
NA,TRBJ1-1,TRBV30,TRBD1,CAWSVTDRADTEAFF,TGTGCCTGGAGTGTGACGGACAGGGCGGACACTGAAGCTTTCTTT
NA,TRBJ2-7,TRBV5-6,TRBD2,CASSLISGAIYEQYF,TGTGCCAGCAGCTTGATCAGCGGGGCGATCTACGAGCAGTACTTC
NA,TRBJ1-4,TRBV5-4,NA,CASSSRGGTEKLFF,TGTGCCAGCAGCTCCCGGGGGGGAACTGAAAAACTGTTTTTT
NA,TRBJ2-3,TRBV28,NA,CASIQGGHLDNTDTQYF,TGTGCCAGCATCCAAGGGGGACATCTTGACAACACAGATACGCAGTATTTT
NA,TRBJ2-1,TRBV7-8,TRBD2,CASSLGLAGDYEQFF,TGTGCCAGCAGCTTAGGACTAGCGGGGGATTATGAGCAGTTCTTC
few,TRBJ1-1,TRBV5-4,NA,CASSSPTGMNTEAFF,TGTGCCAGCAGCTCGCCGACGGGGATGAACACTGAAGCTTTCTTT
few,TRBJ2-7,TRBV11-2,TRBD2,CASSHSGVNSYEQYF,TGTGCCAGCAGCCATAGCGGGGTAAACTCCTACGAGCAGTACTTC
once,TRBJ1-2,TRBV6-6,TRBD1,CASSFGTGGGYGYTF,TGTGCCAGCAGTTTTGGGACAGGGGGCGGCTATGGCTACACCTTC
NA,TRBJ2-1,TRBV5-1,TRBD1,CASSLETGSYNEQFF,TGCGCCAGCAGCTTGGAGACAGGGTCTTACAATGAGCAGTTCTTC
NA,TRBJ2-7,TRBV19,NA,CASSRTYGPYEQYF,TGTGCCAGTAGTCGGACATATGGGCCCTACGAGCAGTACTTC
NA,TRBJ1-2,TRBV29-1,TRBD1,CSVEYQTGGGYTF,TGCAGCGTTGAATACCAGACAGGGGGTGGCTACACCTTC
once,TRBJ2-7,TRBV4-1,NA,CASSQVGARADEQYF,TGCGCCAGCAGCCAAGTGGGGGCCCGGGCAGACGAGCAGTACTTC
NA,TRBJ2-7,TRBV5-1,NA,CASSPKTTTSYEQYF,TGCGCCAGCAGCCCCAAGACTACAACTTCCTACGAGCAGTACTTC
few,TRBJ1-1,TRBV15,TRBD1,CATSRPSWTGDTEAFF,TGTGCCACCAGCAGACCATCATGGACAGGGGACACTGAAGCTTTCTTT
NA,TRBJ2-3,TRBV19,TRBD2,CASSSLAGVIDTQYF,TGTGCCAGTAGTTCCCTAGCGGGGGTAATAGATACGCAGTATTTT
NA,TRBJ2-7,TRBV6-6,NA,CASSYRRQGGLHEQYF,TGTGCCAGCAGTTACCGTAGACAGGGAGGATTACACGAGCAGTACTTC
few,TRBJ2-3,TRBV29-1,NA,CSVRLGGTAQDTQYF,TGCAGCGTCCGTCTAGGAGGGACAGCCCAAGATACGCAGTATTTT
few,TRBJ2-2,TRBV13,NA,CASRVDLRTTGELFF,TGTGCCAGCAGGGTGGACTTGCGAACAACCGGGGAGCTGTTTTTT
NA,TRBJ1-2,TRBV9,TRBD1,CASSVGTGGDYGYTF,TGTGCCAGCAGCGTAGGGACAGGGGGCGACTATGGCTACACCTTC
NA,TRBJ2-2,TRBV9,NA,CASRRVLQGGELFF,TGTGCCAGCAGACGGGTTTTACAGGGCGGGGAGCTGTTTTTT
few,TRBJ2-2,TRBV5-1,TRBD1,CASSQDRGFTGELFF,TGCGCCAGCAGCCAGGACAGGGGTTTTACCGGGGAGCTGTTTTTT